This T cell receptor beta chain stems from a study of spatial heterogeneity in lung cancer. About the study: More beta-chain than alpha-chain sequences were consistently detected. A T cell module score from matched bulk RNA-seq correlated strongly with TCR transcript counts in tumor regions. General observations from the study: Mutation tallies in tumors tracked expanded intratumoral alpha and beta TCR counts.

The V gene's germline CDR1 is DFQATT and CDR2 SNEGSKA (reference sequence). V shed 4 bases and J 2 bases; nucleotides not matched to a gene: 8. The CDR3 runs 15 residues. Time point noted: sample taken at primary tumor resection. Whole RNA came from tumor, nontumor lung or frozen PBMC and was sequenced without being sorted. On each TCR cDNA molecule, a unique molecular identifier was present. MiXCR was run by TCRdb on the 5' RACE reads, yielding one entry per CDR3 protein. Altogether 3,000 or so distinct CDR3 sequences are present, 16% being singletons, with the ten largest covering more than 6.5%. This clonotype was found a few times. Its antigen is undetermined.

The TCR originated in a male donor with early-stage non-small cell lung cancer. The chain recombines TRBV20-1 with TRBJ2-7; TRBD1 matches at 10 bases. The specimen was lung tumor tissue, collected at surgery. The CDR3 region is CSATPQTGGPYEQYF. Here the CDR3 DNA reads TGCAGTGCTACACCTCAGACAGGGGGCCCCTACGAGCAGTACTTC.